This is a list of T cell receptor beta chains from one sample in a study of T cells in Graves' hyperthyroidism and ophthalmopathy. Via MiXCR, TCRdb re-called the multiplex PCR reads, giving one row per CDR3 protein. The sample has 340,000 or so distinct CDR3 sequences, approximately 18% seen once. The sequenced material came from blood. The receptors stem from a woman aged 45-59 years with Graves' hyperthyroidism. Both conserved end residues are part of each CDR3. A D gene is named only where the DNA matches it firmly. The size of a clone is reported for some rows only, either as once, few or many, or as a class for expanded clones.

clone size	CDR3 length	V gene	D gene	J gene	CDR3 protein	CDR3 DNA
-	13	TRBV29-1	-	TRBJ2-1	CSVKGQLGDEQFF	TGCAGCGTCAAGGGGCAACTAGGGGATGAGCAGTTCTTC
many	15	TRBV28	-	TRBJ2-1	CASSRSDYSYNEQFF	TGTGCCAGCAGTAGGAGCGATTACTCCTACAATGAGCAGTTCTTC
many	14	TRBV12-3/TRBV12-4	-	TRBJ1-2	CASSLRGVDYGYTF	TGTGCCAGCAGTTTAAGGGGAGTGGACTATGGCTACACCTTC
few	16	TRBV10-3	TRBD1	TRBJ1-2	CAISKTWTGSNYGYTF	TGTGCCATCAGCAAGACCTGGACAGGATCAAACTATGGCTACACCTTC
many	17	TRBV6-1	TRBD1	TRBJ1-1	CASSEIPGQGMNTEAFF	TGTGCCAGCAGTGAGATACCGGGACAGGGAATGAACACTGAAGCTTTCTTT
few	14	TRBV20-1	-	TRBJ2-5	CSASSAGPQETQYF	TGCAGTGCGTCCTCGGCGGGGCCCCAAGAGACCCAGTACTTC
many	15	TRBV20-1	TRBD2	TRBJ2-5	CSAPTLAGGPGTQYF	TGCAGTGCTCCCACTCTAGCGGGGGGGCCCGGTACCCAGTACTTC
few	14	TRBV10-3	TRBD2	TRBJ2-7	CAISLGTSGYEQYF	TGTGCCATCAGCCTAGGGACTAGCGGTTACGAGCAGTACTTC
many	15	TRBV28	TRBD1	TRBJ1-1	CASSEAGTENTEAFF	TGTGCCAGCAGCGAGGCCGGGACAGAAAACACTGAAGCTTTCTTT
-	14	TRBV4-1	-	TRBJ1-2	CASSQDRARLGYTF	TGCGCCAGCAGCCAAGATAGGGCCAGACTTGGCTACACCTTC
many	15	TRBV7-9	TRBD2	TRBJ2-3	CASSAGSGRADTQYF	TGTGCCAGCAGCGCGGGCAGCGGGAGGGCGGATACGCAGTATTTT
many	11	TRBV30	-	TRBJ2-1	CAWRDYNEQFF	TGTGCCTGGAGGGACTACAATGAGCAGTTCTTC
few	15	TRBV2	-	TRBJ1-1	CASSRVGVRGTEAFF	TGTGCCAGCTCCAGAGTCGGGGTCCGGGGCACTGAAGCTTTCTTT
-	13	TRBV25-1	-	TRBJ2-1	CASSEGHLNEQFF	TGTGCCAGCAGTGAAGGACACTTGAATGAGCAGTTCTTC
-	16	TRBV5-6	TRBD2	TRBJ2-5	CASSSPGTSGRETQYF	TGTGCCAGCAGCTCACCCGGGACTAGCGGGAGAGAGACCCAGTACTTC
many	14	TRBV5-5	-	TRBJ2-5	CASSRTTLTETQYF	TGTGCCAGCAGTCGGACGACCCTAACGGAGACCCAGTACTTC
many	16	TRBV7-6	-	TRBJ2-2	CASSLGQFGYTGELFF	TGTGCCAGCAGCTTAGGACAGTTTGGGTACACCGGGGAGCTGTTTTTT
-	15	TRBV12-3/TRBV12-4	-	TRBJ2-2	CASRPFAQNTRELFF	TGTGCCAGCAGGCCTTTCGCGCAGAACACCAGGGAGCTGTTTTTT
many	15	TRBV30	TRBD2	TRBJ2-5	CAWSSSGGAGETQYF	TGTGCCTGGAGTTCAAGCGGGGGGGCCGGAGAGACCCAGTACTTC
many	14	TRBV2	-	TRBJ1-5	CASSGWASNQPQHF	TGTGCCAGCAGTGGGTGGGCAAGCAATCAGCCCCAGCATTTT
-	14	TRBV5-1	-	TRBJ2-3	CASSLEVGADTQYF	TGCGCCAGCAGCTTGGAGGTGGGTGCAGATACGCAGTATTTT
-	17	TRBV7-9	-	TRBJ1-1	CASSARPGGPLNTGAFF	TGTGCCAGCAGCGCCCGCCCGGGGGGACCCTTGAACACTGGAGCTTTCTTT
-	14	TRBV14	-	TRBJ2-2	CASSHSAGTGELFF	TGTGCCAGCAGCCACAGTGCAGGGACCGGGGAGCTGTTTTTT
-	13	TRBV30	-	TRBJ2-5	CAWSPRGGETQYF	TGTGCCTGGAGTCCCAGGGGCGGAGAGACCCAGTACTTC
-	13	TRBV19	-	TRBJ2-3	CASRIPGADTQYF	TGTGCCAGTAGGATCCCAGGGGCAGATACGCAGTATTTT
many	15	TRBV7-2	-	TRBJ2-1	CASSPGRENTNEQFF	TGTGCCAGCAGCCCCGGTCGGGAGAATACCAATGAGCAGTTCTTC
-	16	TRBV7-8	TRBD1	TRBJ1-1	CASSPRDRLMNTEAFF	TGTGCCAGCAGCCCCCGGGACAGACTTATGAACACTGAAGCTTTCTTT
few	16	TRBV28	-	TRBJ2-6	CASAGPIRFGANVLTF	TGTGCCAGCGCAGGCCCGATCCGATTTGGGGCCAACGTCCTGACTTTC
few	16	TRBV7-3	-	TRBJ2-1	CASSLNPASSYNEQFF	TGTGCCAGCAGCTTAAACCCCGCTAGCTCCTACAATGAGCAGTTCTTC
many	17	TRBV6-1	TRBD2	TRBJ2-3	CASSRAGLALSTDTQYF	TGTGCCAGCAGTCGCGCTGGACTAGCCCTTTCCACAGATACGCAGTATTTT
-	15	TRBV7-9	-	TRBJ1-1	CASSLEAGLNTEAFF	TGTGCCAGCAGCTTAGAGGCCGGATTGAACACTGAAGCTTTCTTT
-	15	TRBV3-1	-	TRBJ2-7	CASTPRGAFTGEQYF	TGTGCCAGCACCCCCAGGGGGGCCTTCACGGGGGAGCAGTACTTC
many	16	TRBV12-3/TRBV12-4	TRBD1	TRBJ1-1	CASSPAAQGAWTEAFF	TGTGCCAGCAGTCCGGCCGCACAGGGGGCATGGACTGAAGCTTTCTTT
-	16	TRBV4-1	TRBD2	TRBJ2-1	CASSQEWTSGVVEQFF	TGCGCCAGCAGCCAAGAGTGGACTAGCGGGGTCGTGGAGCAGTTCTTC
-	17	TRBV20-1	TRBD1	TRBJ1-2	CSARDYIGTGGSYGYTF	TGCAGTGCTAGAGATTATATTGGGACAGGGGGGAGCTATGGCTACACCTTC
-	14	TRBV5-1	-	TRBJ1-1	CASSNGPKNTEAFF	TGCGCCAGCAGCAACGGGCCTAAGAACACTGAAGCTTTCTTT
-	15	TRBV18	-	TRBJ2-2	CASSPPSRNTGELFF	TGTGCCAGCTCACCACCGAGCCGGAACACCGGGGAGCTGTTTTTT
few	15	TRBV7-2	TRBD1	TRBJ1-2	CASSLESAGGIGYTF	TGTGCCAGCAGCTTAGAGTCCGCAGGGGGGATCGGCTACACCTTC
-	12	TRBV11-2	-	TRBJ2-1	CASSLDRKGEFF	TGTGCCAGCAGCTTAGATAGAAAGGGGGAGTTCTTC
few	15	TRBV30	-	TRBJ2-5	CAWIPARGALGTQYF	TGTGCCTGGATTCCGGCCCGGGGGGCCCTGGGGACCCAGTACTTC
many	13	TRBV2	-	TRBJ1-2	CASRGLAFYGYTF	TGTGCCAGCAGGGGGCTCGCGTTCTATGGCTACACCTTC
many	13	TRBV6-2/TRBV6-3	-	TRBJ1-6	CASGPDGNSPLHF	TGTGCCAGCGGGCCGGACGGTAATTCACCCCTCCACTTT
few	14	TRBV7-2	-	TRBJ2-3	CASRVGDPTDTQYF	TGTGCCAGCAGGGTAGGGGATCCCACAGATACGCAGTATTTT
few	15	TRBV19	TRBD1	TRBJ2-7	CASSISSGTGIEQYF	TGTGCCAGTAGTATAAGTTCCGGGACAGGCATCGAGCAGTACTTC
-	14	TRBV5-4	-	TRBJ2-2	CASSPRDGTRELFF	TGTGCCAGCAGCCCTCGTGACGGCACCAGGGAGCTGTTTTTT
many	13	TRBV2	-	TRBJ1-1	CASMVRLNTEAFF	TGTGCCAGCATGGTCAGGTTGAACACTGAAGCTTTCTTT
many	13	TRBV2	-	TRBJ2-5	CASRGDSKETQYF	TGTGCCAGCAGGGGCGACAGCAAAGAGACCCAGTACTTC